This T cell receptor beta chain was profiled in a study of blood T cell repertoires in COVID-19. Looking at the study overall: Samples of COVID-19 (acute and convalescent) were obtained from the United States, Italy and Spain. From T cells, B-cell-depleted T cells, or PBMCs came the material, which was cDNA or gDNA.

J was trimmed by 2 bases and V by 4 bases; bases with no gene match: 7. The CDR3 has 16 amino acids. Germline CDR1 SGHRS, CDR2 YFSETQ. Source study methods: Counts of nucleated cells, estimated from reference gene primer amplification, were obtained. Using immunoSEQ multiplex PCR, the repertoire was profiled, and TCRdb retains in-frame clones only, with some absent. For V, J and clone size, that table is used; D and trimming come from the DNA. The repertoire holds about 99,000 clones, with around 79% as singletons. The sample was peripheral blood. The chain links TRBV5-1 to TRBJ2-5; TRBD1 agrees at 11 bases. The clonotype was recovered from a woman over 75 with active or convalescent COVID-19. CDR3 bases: TGCGCCAGCAGCCGAGGGACAGGGGGAGTGCAAGAGACCCAGTACTTC. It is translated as CASSRGTGGVQETQYF.